The rows below give T cell receptor beta chains drawn from one sample of a study of T cell changes during pregnancy in multiple sclerosis. The assay was immunoSEQ multiplex PCR, and TCRdb's table has in-frame clones only and misses some. The top ten hold over 10% of the sample, which has over 35,000 clones, roughly nine tenths seen once. The source material was CD8+ T cells from peripheral blood mononuclear cells, sampled in the first trimester of pregnancy. These receptors were obtained from a female donor with multiple sclerosis, enrolled in a pregnancy study. Both conserved end residues are trimmed from each CDR3. The order of the fields is V gene, J gene, CDR3 protein.

TRBV7-2	TRBJ2-7	ASSQGSGSYEQY
TRBV4-1	TRBJ1-1	ASSQDGPQGWNTEAF
TRBV9	TRBJ2-3	ASSVASDTQY
TRBV6-1	TRBJ1-1	ASSREPHVTEAF
TRBV13	TRBJ2-1	ASSLGLADEQF
TRBV11-2	TRBJ2-5	ASSFVGGQETQY
TRBV7-3	TRBJ2-7	ASSDPGGEQY
TRBV6-4	TRBJ2-7	ASCGGHWAGEQY
TRBV6-1	TRBJ2-6	ASSEGGSGANVLT
TRBV6-1	TRBJ2-1	ASSEALRSRVDYNEQF
TRBV29-1	TRBJ1-1	SAPLTANTEAF
TRBV13	TRBJ1-1	ASVYRENSEAF
TRBV5-1	TRBJ2-3	ASSSRLAGGQDTQY
TRBV9	TRBJ1-4	ASSVAGGRGSEKLF
TRBV25-1	TRBJ2-7	ASSRGGIPDYEQY
TRBV13	TRBJ2-1	ASSFWTGYNEQF
TRBV6-1	TRBJ2-2	ASSVISDRASGELF
TRBV2	TRBJ2-7	ASSPGQGTAYEQY
TRBV6-4	TRBJ2-3	ASSEERGGVNTQY
TRBV27	TRBJ1-5	ASSQTGNPSPQH
TRBV15	TRBJ1-2	ATSREGQVNYGYT
TRBV11-2	TRBJ1-1	ASSPTGGPWALTPEAF
TRBV19	TRBJ1-2	ASSIVPGGYGYT
TRBV5-1	TRBJ2-1	ASSLVGELYSDEQF
TRBV18	TRBJ1-1	ASSPPFRALNTEAF
TRBV5-5	TRBJ2-1	ASSLGSYNEQF
TRBV6-5	TRBJ1-6	ASSYGGENSPLH
TRBV6-1	TRBJ1-5	ASSEVPAGGRQPQH
TRBV5-8	TRBJ1-5	ASSFPPNSVYSNQPQH
TRBV27	TRBJ2-5	ASSRSGPFETQY
TRBV6-5	TRBJ2-7	ASSYSIVAGGEQY
TRBV29-1	TRBJ2-3	SAEGEAGAFTDTQY
TRBV28	TRBJ1-5	ASSQVGGSNQPQH
TRBV10-1	TRBJ2-5	ASSEYSGQETRY
TRBV10-1	TRBJ1-6	ASSEFSELSPLH
TRBV2	TRBJ2-2	ATVRDRNTGELF
TRBV7-9	TRBJ1-5	ASSGGTQPQH
TRBV29-1	TRBJ1-2	SAPQDRAYGYT
TRBV6-1	TRBJ2-1	ASSEDAGGPNEQF
TRBV27	TRBJ2-3	ASRIELASTDTQY
TRBV7-3	TRBJ1-2	ASSLTGANYGYT
TRBV29-1	TRBJ2-5	SVKQLRTGPETQY
TRBV6-5	TRBJ2-1	ASSSDRVNEQF
TRBV9	TRBJ2-7	ASSALVDSVRVEQY
TRBV6-5	TRBJ2-2	ASSYSRFGELF
TRBV29-1	TRBJ1-1	SVEIYKAGPNTEAF
TRBV7-2	TRBJ2-7	ASSLAGGTYEQY
TRBV6-5	TRBJ1-1	ASSPGEGTEAF
TRBV19	TRBJ1-1	ALAGEGIEAF
TRBV7-8	TRBJ2-7	ASSYHPAGGGVGEQY
TRBV10-3	TRBJ2-3	AISESITSGDTDTQY
TRBV6-6	TRBJ1-2	ASSVSGEGNGYT
TRBV27	TRBJ1-4	ASALGQGYEKLF
TRBV7-6	TRBJ2-2	ASSPDRIELF
TRBV4-1	TRBJ1-3	ASSQYPRAGAGNTIY
TRBV6-1	TRBJ2-7	ASSEWALQTYEQY
TRBV5-1	TRBJ1-1	ASSLEGGNTEAF
TRBV27	TRBJ1-5	ASSLSGRVNQPQH
TRBV7-9	TRBJ1-1	ASSFGQGLNTEAF
TRBV7-6	TRBJ1-5	ASSLTGDLYSNQPQH